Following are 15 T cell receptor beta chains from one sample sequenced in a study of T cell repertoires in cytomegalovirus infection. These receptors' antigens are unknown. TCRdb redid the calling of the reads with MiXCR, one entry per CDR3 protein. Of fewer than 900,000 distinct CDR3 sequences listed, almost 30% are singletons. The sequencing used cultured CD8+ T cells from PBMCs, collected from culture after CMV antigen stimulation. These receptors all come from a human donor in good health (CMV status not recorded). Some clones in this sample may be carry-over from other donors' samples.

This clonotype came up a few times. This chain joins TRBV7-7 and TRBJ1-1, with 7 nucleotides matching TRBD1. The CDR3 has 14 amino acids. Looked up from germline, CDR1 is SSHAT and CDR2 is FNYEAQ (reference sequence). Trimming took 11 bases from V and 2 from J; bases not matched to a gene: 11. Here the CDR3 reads CALRDRDVNTEAFF. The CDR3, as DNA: TGTGCCCTCCGAGACAGGGACGTAAACACTGAAGCTTTCTTT.

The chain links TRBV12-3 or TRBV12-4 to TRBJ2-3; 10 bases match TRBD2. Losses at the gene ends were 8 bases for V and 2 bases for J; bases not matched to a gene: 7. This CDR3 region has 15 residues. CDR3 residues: CASSSAGGITDTQYF. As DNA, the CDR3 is TGTGCCAGCTCCTCAGCGGGGGGGATCACAGATACGCAGTATTTT.

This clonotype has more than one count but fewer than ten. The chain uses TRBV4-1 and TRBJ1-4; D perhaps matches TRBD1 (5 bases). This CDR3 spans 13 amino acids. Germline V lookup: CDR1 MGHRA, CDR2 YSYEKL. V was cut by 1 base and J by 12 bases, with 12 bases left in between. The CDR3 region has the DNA TGCGCCAGCAGCCAAGCTTGGGGAGGGGAACTGTTTTTT. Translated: CASSQAWGGELFF.

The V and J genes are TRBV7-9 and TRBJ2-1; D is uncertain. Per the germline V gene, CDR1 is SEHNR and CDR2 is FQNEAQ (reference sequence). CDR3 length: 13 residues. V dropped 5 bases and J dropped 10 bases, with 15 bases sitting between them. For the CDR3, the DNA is TGTGCCAGCAGCCCCGACTTAATATCCGAGCAGTTCTTC. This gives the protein CASSPDLISEQFF.

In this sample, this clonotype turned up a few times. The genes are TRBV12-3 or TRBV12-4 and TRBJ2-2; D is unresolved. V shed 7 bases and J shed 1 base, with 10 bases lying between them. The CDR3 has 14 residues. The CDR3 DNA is TGTGCCAGCACCCCATGGGGGAACACCGGGGAGCTGTTTTTT. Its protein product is CASTPWGNTGELFF.

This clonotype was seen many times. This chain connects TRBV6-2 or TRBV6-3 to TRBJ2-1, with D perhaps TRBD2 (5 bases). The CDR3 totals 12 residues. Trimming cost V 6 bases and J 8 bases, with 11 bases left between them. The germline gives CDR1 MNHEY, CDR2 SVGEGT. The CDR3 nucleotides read TGTGCCAGCAGCCCGCTAGCAGATGAGCAGTTCTTC. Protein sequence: CASSPLADEQFF.

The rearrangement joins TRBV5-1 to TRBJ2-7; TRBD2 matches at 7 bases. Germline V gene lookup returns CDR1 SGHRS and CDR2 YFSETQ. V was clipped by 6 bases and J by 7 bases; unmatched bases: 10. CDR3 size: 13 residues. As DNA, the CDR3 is TGCGCCAGCAAAAAAGCGGGACTCGGAGAGCAGTACTTC. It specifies CASKKAGLGEQYF.

The CDR3 sequence is CASSLGPTSGYEQYV. DNA of the CDR3: TGTGCCAGCAGTTTGGGGCCTACTAGCGGCTACGAGCAGTACGTC. The chain recombines TRBV28 with TRBJ2-7; 8 bases are a match to TRBD2. The CDR3 consists of 15 residues. J gave up 3 bases and V 3 bases, and 7 bases lay outside the gene matches. Per germline, CDR1 MDHEN and CDR2 SYDVKM.

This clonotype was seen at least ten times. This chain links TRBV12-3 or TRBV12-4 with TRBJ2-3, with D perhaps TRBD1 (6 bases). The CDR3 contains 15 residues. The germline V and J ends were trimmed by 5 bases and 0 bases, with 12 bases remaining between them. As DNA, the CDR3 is TGTGCCAGCAGTGAACAGGGATTTAGCACAGATACGCAGTATTTT. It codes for CASSEQGFSTDTQYF.

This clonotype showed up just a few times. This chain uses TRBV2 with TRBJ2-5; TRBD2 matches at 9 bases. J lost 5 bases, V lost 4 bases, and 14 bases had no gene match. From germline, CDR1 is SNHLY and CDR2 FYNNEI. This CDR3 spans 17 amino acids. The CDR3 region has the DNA TGTGCCAGCAGTGGGTTTAGCGGGGGCCGTCGGGGGGAGACCCAGTACTTC. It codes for CASSGFSGGRRGETQYF.

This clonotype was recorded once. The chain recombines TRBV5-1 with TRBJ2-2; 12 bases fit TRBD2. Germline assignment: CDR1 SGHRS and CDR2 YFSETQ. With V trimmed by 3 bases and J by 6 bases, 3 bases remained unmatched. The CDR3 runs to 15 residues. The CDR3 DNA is TGCGCCAGCAGCTCCCCTAGCGGGGGGGCCGGGGAGCTGTTTTTT. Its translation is CASSSPSGGAGELFF.

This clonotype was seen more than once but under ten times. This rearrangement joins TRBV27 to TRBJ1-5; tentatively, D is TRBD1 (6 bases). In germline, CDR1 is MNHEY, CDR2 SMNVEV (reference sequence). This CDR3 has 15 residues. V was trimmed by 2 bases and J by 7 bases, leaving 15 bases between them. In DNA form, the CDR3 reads TGTGCCAGCAGTTTAGTCAGACAGGTGGGGCAGCCCCAGCATTTT. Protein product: CASSLVRQVGQPQHF.

The CDR3 here is CASGFSPSGGATEQFF. The CDR3 DNA sequence: TGTGCTAGTGGTTTCAGTCCTAGCGGGGGGGCGACTGAGCAGTTCTTC. The chain carries TRBV12-5 and TRBJ2-1, with 12 bases matching TRBD2. The CDR3 runs to 16 residues. Germline assignment: CDR1 LGHNT and CDR2 FRNRAP. The junction had 9 bases not matched to a gene; V was cut back by 3 bases and J by 9 bases.

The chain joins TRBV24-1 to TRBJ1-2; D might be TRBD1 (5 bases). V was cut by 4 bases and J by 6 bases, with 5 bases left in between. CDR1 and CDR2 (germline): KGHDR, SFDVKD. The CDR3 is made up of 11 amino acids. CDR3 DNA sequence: TGTGCCACCAGTGACAGGGATGGCTACACCTTC. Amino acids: CATSDRDGYTF.

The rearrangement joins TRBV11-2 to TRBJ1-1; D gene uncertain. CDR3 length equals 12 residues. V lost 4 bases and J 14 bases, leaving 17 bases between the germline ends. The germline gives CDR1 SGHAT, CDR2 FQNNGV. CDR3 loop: CASSSSGPLWFF. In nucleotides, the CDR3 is TGTGCCAGCAGCTCCTCCGGCCCCCTTTGGTTCTTT.